This T cell receptor beta chain was profiled in a study of brain T cells in children with intractable seizures. General study findings and limits: Viral specificity was inferred only from CDR3 similarity; HCMV serostatus was unknown.

Libraries were prepared by immunoSEQ multiplex PCR; TCRdb keeps only in-frame clonotypes and omits some of them. Of about 340,000 clones listed, nearly 95% are singletons. The junction had 3 bases not matched to a gene; V was cut back by 4 bases and J by 6 bases. The CDR3 is made up of 13 amino acids. Germline V gene data show CDR1 as SGHTA and CDR2 as FQGTGA. On this clone itself: Antigen specificity is unknown.

Time point indicated: blood from clinic visit 5 months post-surgery; TSC patient then seizure free. Sequencing was limited to surgery cases with top T cell transcript signatures in brain tissue. Patients received at least one anti-epileptic drug before surgery. Specimen: peripheral blood, collected about 5 months after surgery. This chain joins TRBV7-3 and TRBJ2-7; 10 nucleotides match TRBD1. The TCR originated in a boy younger than two with tuberous sclerosis and intractable seizures. The CDR3 protein is CASSSTGGGEQYF. In DNA form, the CDR3 reads TGTGCCAGCAGCTCGACAGGGGGCGGCGAGCAGTACTTC.